Below are 12 T cell receptor beta chains sequenced from a single sample in a study of blood T cell repertoires in COVID-19. TCRdb keeps only in-frame clones here, not all; method: immunoSEQ multiplex PCR. The data hold around 110,000 clones, with approximately 87% observed a single time. The sequenced material came from peripheral blood. These receptors came from a man aged 25-45 years with acute or convalescent COVID-19.

This sequence joins TRBV7-9 and TRBJ2-7, with a possible D match to TRBD1 (5 bases). The CDR3 length is 12 residues. Trimming took off 5 bases at V and 7 bases at J, with 12 bases between the two ends. Germline V gene sequence: CDR1 SEHNR, CDR2 FQNEAQ (reference sequence). This chain's CDR3 is CASSPTVLEQYF. CDR3 nucleotides: TGTGCCAGCAGCCCGACAGTTCTTGAGCAGTACTTC.

This sequence joins TRBV7-9 and TRBJ2-3; 10 bases agree with TRBD2. The germline CDR1 and CDR2 sequences are SEHNR and FQNEAQ (reference sequence). The ends lost 7 bases at V and 8 bases at J; junction bases unmatched: 15. The CDR3 is made up of 16 amino acids. The CDR3 is CASTSLLAGPAGTQYF. CDR3 coding DNA: TGTGCCAGCACTAGTTTACTAGCGGGGCCTGCTGGTACGCAGTATTTT.

This clone was seen once. The V call is TRBV2, the J call TRBJ1-6; no clear D gene. V was shortened by 5 bases and J by 7 bases, with 12 bases between the two germline ends. The germline CDR1 and CDR2 sequences are SNHLY and FYNNEI. This CDR3 comprises 14 residues. This chain's CDR3 is CASSPAGRNSPLHF. The CDR3 DNA reads TGTGCCAGCAGTCCCGCTGGCCGCAATTCACCCCTCCACTTT.

In this sample, this clone turned up once. V is TRBV3-1 (or the pseudogene TRBV3-2) and J is TRBJ2-1; 9 bases line up with TRBD2. The CDR3 has 15 amino acids. Germline V lookup: CDR1 LGHDT, CDR2 YNNKEL (reference sequence). V lost 6 bases, J lost 5 bases, and 8 bases stayed unmatched. The CDR3 DNA is TGTGCCAGCAGTCGATTGAGCGGGGGGAACAATGAGCAGTTCTTC. Translation: CASSRLSGGNNEQFF.

This clone has only one observation. J is TRBJ2-1 and V is TRBV15; TRBD1 might be the D (6 bases). In germline, CDR1 is LNHNV, CDR2 YYDKDF (reference sequence). The V end was cut by 1 base, the J end by 10 bases, with 17 bases between. The CDR3 is 15 residues long. CDR3 DNA sequence: TGTGCCACCAGCAGAGGGGTCAGGGGTGGTGGGGAGCAGTTCTTC. Amino acid sequence: CATSRGVRGGGEQFF. Complete variable domain (other parts from reference TRBV15 and TRBJ2-1): DAMVIQNPRYQVTQFGKPVTLSCSQTLNHNVMYWYQQKSSQAPKLLFHYYDKDFNNEADTPDNFQSRRPNTSFCFLDIRSPGLGDTAMYLCATSRGVRGGGEQFFGPGTRLTVL.

The CDR3, as DNA: TGTGCCAGTAGTTGGGGACTAGCCAAAAACATTCAGTACTTC. This codes for CASSWGLAKNIQYF. The chain is built from TRBV19 and TRBJ2-4, with TRBD2 as a possible D gene (6 bases). The length of the CDR3 is 14 residues. Deletions cut 5 bases from V and 0 bases from J, with 8 bases between. The V gene's germline CDR1 is LNHDA and CDR2 SQIVND (reference sequence).

The CDR3 region has the DNA TGTGCCAGCAGCAAGGGACAGGGGAACACTGAAGCTTTCTTT. This translates into CASSKGQGNTEAFF. The rearrangement uses TRBV5-4 and TRBJ1-1; TRBD1 aligns across 9 bases. V gave up 4 bases and J gave up 1 base; unmatched junction bases: 2. Germline V gene lookup returns CDR1 SGHNT and CDR2 YYREEE (reference sequence). The CDR3 sequence is 14 residues long.

This sequence joins TRBV19 and TRBJ2-2; D unclear. V was cut by 6 bases and J by 3 bases, with 2 bases left in between. CDR1 LNHDA and CDR2 SQIVND come from the germline V gene (reference sequence). CDR3 length: 11 residues. The CDR3 sequence: CASSYTGELFF. In nucleotides, the CDR3 is TGTGCCAGTAGCTACACCGGGGAGCTGTTTTTT.

The CDR3 loop is CASSDNRAARGYTF. DNA of the CDR3: TGTGCCAGCAGCGACAACAGGGCCGCCCGCGGCTACACCTTC. The chain joins TRBV3-1 (or the pseudogene TRBV3-2) to TRBJ1-2; D is perhaps TRBD1 (6 bases). The CDR3 has 14 residues. Germline CDR1 reads LGHDT; CDR2 reads YNNKEL (reference sequence). Trimming cost V 5 bases and J 8 bases, with 18 bases left between them.

The V call is TRBV5-6, the J call TRBJ2-3; a possible D gene is TRBD2 (7 bases). The CDR3 totals 16 residues. Trimming removed 1 base at V and 3 bases at J, with 15 bases between. Looked up from germline, CDR1 is SGHDT and CDR2 is YYEEEE. CDR3 amino acids: CASSLLPGGTTDTQYF. The CDR3 coding sequence is TGTGCCAGCAGCTTGCTCCCGGGGGGCACAACAGATACGCAGTATTTT.

The chain has TRBV4-3 and TRBJ1-6; 7 bases align to TRBD1. This CDR3 has 17 amino acids. Germline-derived CDR1 and CDR2 are LGHNA and YSLEER. With V trimmed by 0 bases and J by 7 bases, 9 bases remained unmatched. The CDR3 sequence is CASSQETGTERNSPLHF. CDR3 nucleotides: TGCGCCAGCAGCCAAGAGACTGGGACAGAGAGGAATTCACCCCTCCACTTT.

This chain connects TRBV7-9 to TRBJ1-6, with 8 nucleotides matching TRBD1. This CDR3 contains 15 residues. Per the germline V gene, CDR1 is SEHNR and CDR2 is FQNEAQ (reference sequence). V dropped 6 bases and J dropped 7; count of bases not matched to a gene: 8. CDR3 DNA: TGTGCCAGCAGTAATCAGGGGGCAGGGAATTCACCCCTCCACTTT. Its protein product is CASSNQGAGNSPLHF. Full variable domain (missing parts from reference TRBV7-9 and TRBJ1-6): DTGVSQNPRHKITKRGQNVTFRCDPISEHNRLYWYRQTLGQGPEFLTYFQNEAQLEKSRLLSDRFSAERPKGSFSTLEIQRTEQGDSAMYLCASSNQGAGNSPLHFGNGTRLTVT.